The rows below give T cell receptor beta chains drawn from one sample of a study of cytomegalovirus exposure and HLA in healthy donors. The data were produced by immunoSEQ multiplex PCR, yet TCRdb's version contains in-frame clones alone and is incomplete. The profile covers about 180,000 clones, with 82% appearing a single time and 1.5% taken by the ten largest. The sequenced material came from PBMCs. The receptors were gathered from a man aged 40-50 years in good health and CMV-seronegative. CDR3s leave out the opening cysteine and the closing phenylalanine or tryptophan. Each record gives: CDR3 protein, clone size, V gene, CDR3 length. Not all rows give a size; the values are once, few, many and, for expanded clones, a class.

cdr3_aa: ASSAYLAGGEQY
clone_size: -
v_call: TRBV9
cdr3_length: 12

cdr3_aa: ASSIGDRTLGETQY
clone_size: once
v_call: TRBV19
cdr3_length: 14

cdr3_aa: ASSPRGDDYGYT
clone_size: -
v_call: TRBV6-1
cdr3_length: 12

cdr3_aa: ASSQSRTSGTTQKF
clone_size: -
v_call: TRBV4-3
cdr3_length: 14

cdr3_aa: AISETGGGAGELF
clone_size: -
v_call: TRBV10-3
cdr3_length: 13

cdr3_aa: ASSLNRRGYT
clone_size: once
v_call: TRBV28
cdr3_length: 10

cdr3_aa: ASSNRVANGYT
clone_size: -
v_call: TRBV28
cdr3_length: 11

cdr3_aa: ASSLGVAEAF
clone_size: -
v_call: TRBV7-9
cdr3_length: 10

cdr3_aa: ASSLETGTGFYEQY
clone_size: -
v_call: TRBV6-6
cdr3_length: 14

cdr3_aa: ASSHPGLPTGELF
clone_size: -
v_call: TRBV4-2
cdr3_length: 13

cdr3_aa: ASSVTGGARAEAF
clone_size: -
v_call: TRBV11-3
cdr3_length: 13

cdr3_aa: ASSHQGALRTEAF
clone_size: -
v_call: TRBV28
cdr3_length: 13

cdr3_aa: AISPPGGSGGETDTQY
clone_size: -
v_call: TRBV10-3
cdr3_length: 16

cdr3_aa: ASSPDTNYGYT
clone_size: -
v_call: TRBV11-2
cdr3_length: 11

cdr3_aa: SVRGGTEQY
clone_size: -
v_call: TRBV20-1
cdr3_length: 9

cdr3_aa: ASGPTAEQY
clone_size: -
v_call: TRBV19
cdr3_length: 9

cdr3_aa: ASSPLGGAYNSPLH
clone_size: -
v_call: TRBV18
cdr3_length: 14

cdr3_aa: VSSWDRGASGELF
clone_size: once
v_call: TRBV28
cdr3_length: 13

cdr3_aa: ASSPNIETGKYYEQF
clone_size: -
v_call: TRBV7-6
cdr3_length: 15

cdr3_aa: ASSFGTRYGYT
clone_size: once
v_call: TRBV7-9
cdr3_length: 11

cdr3_aa: ASSRPMGLKYEQY
clone_size: -
v_call: TRBV14
cdr3_length: 13

cdr3_aa: SVGGGENYGYT
clone_size: -
v_call: TRBV29-1
cdr3_length: 11

cdr3_aa: ASTHGTLNTGELF
clone_size: few
v_call: TRBV28
cdr3_length: 13

cdr3_aa: ASTRWQGARNQPQH
clone_size: -
v_call: TRBV28
cdr3_length: 14

cdr3_aa: ASSLETGFYEQY
clone_size: -
v_call: TRBV11-2
cdr3_length: 12

cdr3_aa: ASSGRTGGRVKNTGELF
clone_size: -
v_call: TRBV7-8
cdr3_length: 17

cdr3_aa: ASSLTDYNEQF
clone_size: few
v_call: TRBV7-9
cdr3_length: 11

cdr3_aa: ASSQDSAGRYEQY
clone_size: -
v_call: TRBV4-1
cdr3_length: 13

cdr3_aa: ASSVGVGEQY
clone_size: -
v_call: TRBV9
cdr3_length: 10

cdr3_aa: ASKDHSGTPSEQY
clone_size: once
v_call: TRBV2
cdr3_length: 13

cdr3_aa: ASSPGTTGSTEAF
clone_size: -
v_call: TRBV6-5
cdr3_length: 13

cdr3_aa: ASSSGTGGDTQY
clone_size: -
v_call: TRBV5-1
cdr3_length: 12

cdr3_aa: AWSAGQGGNIQY
clone_size: -
v_call: TRBV30
cdr3_length: 12

cdr3_aa: ASRGQGAVDYGYT
clone_size: -
v_call: TRBV7-8
cdr3_length: 13

cdr3_aa: ASSPQVRELF
clone_size: -
v_call: TRBV6-5
cdr3_length: 10

cdr3_aa: ASSPVEYKGIDYGYT
clone_size: -
v_call: TRBV5-1
cdr3_length: 15

cdr3_aa: ASSSPGQGASEQY
clone_size: -
v_call: TRBV6-5
cdr3_length: 13

cdr3_aa: ASSLDGNTGELF
clone_size: -
v_call: TRBV7-2
cdr3_length: 12

cdr3_aa: ASSSHGQRLIMNTEAF
clone_size: -
v_call: TRBV27
cdr3_length: 16

cdr3_aa: ASSLTRTNYGYT
clone_size: few
v_call: TRBV6-5
cdr3_length: 12

cdr3_aa: ASSLTRGGGSNEKLF
clone_size: few
v_call: TRBV7-9
cdr3_length: 15

cdr3_aa: ASSLVQGSTEAF
clone_size: few
v_call: TRBV7-9
cdr3_length: 12

cdr3_aa: ASSQEPGLAGHEQF
clone_size: -
v_call: TRBV4-2
cdr3_length: 14

cdr3_aa: ASIASGQETQY
clone_size: -
v_call: TRBV6-5
cdr3_length: 11

cdr3_aa: SVKDRATGSQETQY
clone_size: -
v_call: TRBV29-1
cdr3_length: 14

cdr3_aa: ASYPPGGTNYGYT
clone_size: -
v_call: TRBV5-4
cdr3_length: 13

cdr3_aa: ASSPRSAKTQY
clone_size: -
v_call: TRBV5-5
cdr3_length: 11

cdr3_aa: ASSQDATRGPIYGYT
clone_size: -
v_call: TRBV4-3
cdr3_length: 15

cdr3_aa: ASSPFGTGAMNTEAF
clone_size: few
v_call: TRBV18
cdr3_length: 15

cdr3_aa: ASGDRVRNTEAF
clone_size: -
v_call: TRBV27
cdr3_length: 12

cdr3_aa: ASSSSSGGSFNEQF
clone_size: -
v_call: TRBV5-4
cdr3_length: 14

cdr3_aa: ASSPRTGLSEKLF
clone_size: -
v_call: TRBV11-3
cdr3_length: 13

cdr3_aa: ASSLNDRGQF
clone_size: -
v_call: TRBV7-2
cdr3_length: 10

cdr3_aa: ASRIGTSGANEQY
clone_size: -
v_call: TRBV2
cdr3_length: 13

cdr3_aa: ASSFGQGPSYEQY
clone_size: -
v_call: TRBV4-3
cdr3_length: 13

cdr3_aa: SVPRRGPPNTEAF
clone_size: -
v_call: TRBV29-1
cdr3_length: 13

cdr3_aa: SAGTENTEAF
clone_size: -
v_call: TRBV29-1
cdr3_length: 10

cdr3_aa: ASTLWDSYSANYGYT
clone_size: -
v_call: TRBV7-2
cdr3_length: 15

cdr3_aa: ASSLDINEQF
clone_size: -
v_call: TRBV5-4
cdr3_length: 10